These 7 T cell receptor beta chains originate from one sample sequenced in a study of blood T cells in healthy people across ages. The second PCR ran roughly 7 to 11 cycles with a sample-barcoded 5' primer and J-beta primers. One entry per CDR3 protein results from TCRdb running MiXCR on the 5' RACE reads. The data show around 1.1 million distinct CDR3 sequences, with more than 30% seen just once and around 13% held by the top ten. The specimen was blood. These receptors were obtained from a young man in good health.

This clonotype was picked up many times. The CDR3 coding sequence is TGCAGCGTTGAAGACGGGACAGGGTCCCTAAATGAGCAGTTCTTC. This translates into CSVEDGTGSLNEQFF. The chain carries TRBV29-1 and TRBJ2-1, with 9 bases fitting TRBD1. V dropped 0 bases and J dropped 7; count of bases not matched to a gene: 7. CDR3 length equals 15 residues. Germline V gene lookup returns CDR1 SQVTM and CDR2 ANQGSEA.

This chain uses TRBV4-1 with TRBJ1-4; D unresolved. V was cut by 2 bases and J by 0 bases, with 10 bases left in between. This CDR3 contains 16 residues. Germline values: CDR1 MGHRA, CDR2 YSYEKL. The CDR3 DNA is TGCGCCAGCAGCCAAAGCCCTCGGTCAACTAATGAAAAACTGTTTTTT. Protein product: CASSQSPRSTNEKLFF.

This chain joins TRBV12-5 and TRBJ2-4; D unclear. The CDR3 totals 11 residues. The germline V and J ends were trimmed by 0 bases and 9 bases, with 3 bases remaining between them. Per the germline V gene, CDR1 is LGHNT and CDR2 is FRNRAP. CDR3 nucleotide sequence: TGTGCTAGTGGTTTGGTAGGCATTCAGTACTTC. It is translated as CASGLVGIQYF.

A note on this clonotype: The final CDR3 position lacks the conserved phenylalanine or tryptophan, pointing to a likely read error. CDR3 protein: CSALLPTSGNYGYTY. DNA for the CDR3: TGCAGCGCCCTCCTCCCGACAAGTGGTAACTATGGCTACACCTAC. The chain couples TRBV29-1 to TRBJ1-2; D gene uncertain. Between the trimmed V and J ends, which lost 7 bases and 1 base, there was a span of 19 bases. The CDR3 has 15 residues. Germline V gives CDR1 SQVTM, CDR2 ANQGSEA.

This clonotype has a handful of counts. The rearrangement uses TRBV20-1 and TRBJ1-4; D is undetermined. V was trimmed by 5 bases and J by 3 bases, leaving 13 bases between them. The germline V gene has CDR1 DFQATT and CDR2 SNEGSKA (reference sequence). The CDR3 covers 14 residues. Here the CDR3 DNA reads TGCAGTGCTCGCCGCGCGGGTGCTAATGAAAAACTGTTTTTT. Its translation is CSARRAGANEKLFF.

V usage is TRBV5-1 and J usage is TRBJ1-2; tentative D call: TRBD1 (6 bases). V gave up 6 bases and J gave up 2 bases, with 17 bases separating them. The CDR3 is 15 amino acids. Germline assignment: CDR1 SGHRS and CDR2 YFSETQ. This chain's CDR3 is CASTQGPGLNYGYTF. DNA for the CDR3: TGCGCCAGCACTCAGGGGCCCGGGTTGAACTATGGCTACACCTTC.

V and J are TRBV3-1 and TRBJ2-1; tentatively, D is TRBD2 (5 bases). The germline V and J ends were trimmed by 2 bases and 10 bases, with 18 bases remaining between them. The CDR3 runs to 15 residues. Germline-derived CDR1 and CDR2 are LGHDT and YNNKEL (reference sequence). The CDR3 sequence: CASSQKRTSGYEQFF. The CDR3 DNA follows: TGTGCCAGCAGCCAAAAAAGGACTTCAGGCTACGAGCAGTTCTTC.